These T cell receptor beta chains were read from a single sample in a study of blood T cell repertoires in COVID-19. Profiled with immunoSEQ multiplex PCR; TCRdb holds only in-frame clones, not every one. The table lists approximately 300,000 clones, around 86% of them singletons. The sequenced material came from PBMCs or T cells enriched from blood (not recorded which). These receptors all come from a woman aged 18-30 years who had recovered from COVID-19. CDR3s include the opening cysteine and the closing phenylalanine or tryptophan. D genes are given only for firm matches. Clone size is given for some rows only: seen once, a few or many times, or a class if the clone is expanded.

clone size	J gene	D gene	V gene	CDR3 protein	CDR3 DNA
-	TRBJ1-5	-	TRBV20-1	CSASPGGPQHF	TGCAGTGCTAGCCCCGGGGGGCCCCAGCATTTT
once	TRBJ1-4	-	TRBV28	CASTNNEKLFF	TGTGCCAGCACTAATAATGAAAAACTGTTTTTT
few	TRBJ2-3	-	TRBV24-1	CATSDYADTRTSTDTQYF	TGTGCCACCAGTGATTACGCCGATACCCGAACTAGCACAGATACGCAGTATTTT
-	TRBJ1-5	-	TRBV11-2	CASSLEQGLNQPQHF	TGTGCCAGCAGCTTAGAACAGGGCCTCAATCAGCCCCAGCATTTT
-	TRBJ2-5	TRBD2	TRBV7-9	CASIAGGRQETQYF	TGTGCCAGCATAGCGGGGGGCAGACAAGAGACCCAGTACTTC
-	TRBJ2-5	-	TRBV19	CASSRSGQETQYF	TGTGCCAGTAGTCGGTCAGGACAAGAGACCCAGTACTTC
-	TRBJ2-1	-	TRBV6-5	CASRESSFDFEFF	TGTGCCAGCAGGGAGAGCAGCTTCGATTTTGAGTTCTTC
-	TRBJ1-2	TRBD1	TRBV5-8	CASSLGEDRDYGYTF	TGTGCCAGCAGCTTGGGCGAGGACAGGGACTATGGCTACACCTTC
few	TRBJ1-3	TRBD1	TRBV27	CASRNYRGQPGNTIYF	TGTGCCAGCAGGAACTACAGGGGGCAGCCTGGAAACACCATATATTTT
-	TRBJ1-2	-	TRBV2	CASSGRGALYGYTF	TGTGCCAGCAGTGGGCGGGGCGCGCTCTATGGCTACACCTTC
-	TRBJ1-6	-	TRBV30	CGRRSRVYNSPLHF	TGTGGCCGAAGGTCCAGGGTTTATAATTCACCCCTCCACTTT
-	TRBJ2-3	-	TRBV7-3	CASGNSAGTDTQYF	TGTGCCAGCGGGAATAGCGCGGGCACAGATACGCAGTATTTT
-	TRBJ2-7	-	TRBV21-1	CASSPAYEQYF	TGTGCCAGCAGCCCTGCCTACGAGCAGTACTTC
once	TRBJ1-2	-	TRBV4-2	CASSQGQANYGYTF	TGTGCCAGCAGCCAAGGGCAAGCTAACTATGGCTACACCTTC
-	TRBJ1-2	TRBD1	TRBV10-2	CASTEAGGIANYGYTF	TGCGCCAGCACGGAGGCAGGGGGAATAGCTAACTATGGCTACACCTTC
few	TRBJ2-2	TRBD2	TRBV27	CASSWASGAGELFF	TGTGCCAGCAGTTGGGCTAGCGGGGCCGGGGAGCTGTTTTTT
-	TRBJ1-1	-	TRBV7-3	CASSLSGPPITEAFF	TGTGCCAGCAGCTTAAGCGGGCCACCCATCACTGAAGCTTTCTTT
-	TRBJ2-7	TRBD1	TRBV28	CASSFRDRGSYEQYF	TGTGCCAGCAGTTTCCGGGACAGGGGCTCCTACGAGCAGTACTTC
-	TRBJ2-7	TRBD2	TRBV4-1	CASSQDKGLAGGYEQYF	TGCGCCAGCAGCCAAGATAAAGGGCTAGCGGGAGGCTACGAGCAGTACTTC
-	TRBJ1-1	-	TRBV2	CASTKQGSTEAFF	TGTGCCAGCACAAAACAGGGATCCACTGAAGCTTTCTTT
few	TRBJ1-2	TRBD1	TRBV11-2	CASRWAQGAGYGYTF	TGTGCCAGCAGATGGGCCCAGGGGGCGGGCTATGGCTACACCTTC
-	TRBJ1-3	-	TRBV5-1	CASSLGSGIGNTIYF	TGCGCCAGCAGCTTGGGATCGGGGATTGGAAACACCATATATTTT